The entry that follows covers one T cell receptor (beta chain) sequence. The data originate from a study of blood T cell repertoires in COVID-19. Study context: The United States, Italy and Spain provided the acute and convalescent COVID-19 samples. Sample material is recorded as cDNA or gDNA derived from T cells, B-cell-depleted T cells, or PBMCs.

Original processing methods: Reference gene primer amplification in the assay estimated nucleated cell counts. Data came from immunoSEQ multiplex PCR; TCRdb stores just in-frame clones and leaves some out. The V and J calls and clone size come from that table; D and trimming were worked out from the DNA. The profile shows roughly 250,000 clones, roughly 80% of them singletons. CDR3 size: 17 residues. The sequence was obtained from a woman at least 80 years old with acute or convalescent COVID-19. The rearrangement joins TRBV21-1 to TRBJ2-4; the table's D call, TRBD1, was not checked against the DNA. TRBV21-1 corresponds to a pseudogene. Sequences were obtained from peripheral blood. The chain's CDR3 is CASSKIFFRVAKNIQYF. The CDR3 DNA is TGTGCCAGCAGCAAAATTTTCTTCAGGGTCGCCAAAAACATTCAGTACTTC.